This T cell receptor beta chain is drawn from a study of blood T cell repertoires in COVID-19. This CDR3 is 16 amino acids long. Germline loops: CDR1 SGHDT, CDR2 YYEEEE. With V trimmed by 0 bases and J by 2 bases, 0 bases remained unmatched. Libraries were prepared by immunoSEQ multiplex PCR; TCRdb keeps only in-frame clonotypes and omits some of them. Of 200,000 to 250,000 clones listed, roughly 84% were seen once; the top ten hold 15% to 20%. Material for sequencing was peripheral blood. The rearrangement links TRBV5-6 to TRBJ2-5; 14 bases are a match to TRBD2. The TCR sequence derives from a young man with active or convalescent COVID-19. CDR3 region: CASSLGLAGGQETQYF. The DNA of the CDR3 is TGTGCCAGCAGCTTGGGACTAGCGGGGGGGCAAGAGACCCAGTACTTC.